This T cell receptor beta chain was profiled in a study of shared clonotypes between healthy human individuals. Concerning this clone: Its antigen is unidentified.

Sorted-subset replicate PCR reactions contained roughly 200 ng DNA, corresponding to about 30,000 T cell genomes. Produced via immunoSEQ multiplex PCR; TCRdb's table is partial and in-frame only. In the table there are 2 million to 3 million clones, approximately 94% of which are singletons. V was pared by 1 base and J by 7 bases, with 10 bases between. The CDR3 extends over 13 amino acids. Germline V CDR1 and CDR2: SGHAT, FQNNGV. Study-wide results and caveats: Naive CD4 clonotypes overlapped across a handful of donors at approximately 5.3%. The study sampled only blood, and tissue repertoires likely differ.

This chain joins TRBV11-2 and TRBJ1-2; D perhaps matches TRBD1 (6 bases). Sequenced input: naive CD4+ T cells sorted from blood. Subset denoted: CD45RA+ positively selected. This TCR was recovered from a man aged 18 to 29 in good health. The CDR3: CASSLGAGVGYTF. The CDR3, as DNA: TGTGCCAGCAGCTTAGGAGCAGGGGTTGGCTACACCTTC.